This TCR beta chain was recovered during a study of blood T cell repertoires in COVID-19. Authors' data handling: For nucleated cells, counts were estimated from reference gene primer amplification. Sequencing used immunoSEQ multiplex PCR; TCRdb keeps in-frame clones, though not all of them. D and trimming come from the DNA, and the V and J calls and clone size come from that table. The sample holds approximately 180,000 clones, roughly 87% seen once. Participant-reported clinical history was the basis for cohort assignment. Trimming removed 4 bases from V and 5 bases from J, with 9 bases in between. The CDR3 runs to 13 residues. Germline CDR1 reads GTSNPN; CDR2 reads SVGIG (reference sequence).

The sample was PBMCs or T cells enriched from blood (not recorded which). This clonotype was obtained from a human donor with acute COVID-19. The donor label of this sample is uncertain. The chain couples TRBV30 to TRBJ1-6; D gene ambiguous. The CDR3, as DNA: TGTGCCTGGACGTCAGGTGATAATTCACCCCTCCACTTT. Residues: CAWTSGDNSPLHF.